This note documents a single T cell receptor (beta chain) sequence. What it binds is unknown. Produced via immunoSEQ multiplex PCR; TCRdb's table is partial and in-frame only. The sample contains approximately 73,000 clones, roughly 91% of which appear only once. The data derive from a study of PD-1 blockade in classical Hodgkin lymphoma. After autologous stem cell transplantation all patients relapsed, and prior brentuximab vedotin exposure differed between cohorts. Complete response, partial response or progressive disease was recorded as best response. Study conclusions and caveats: In newly diagnosed patients, baseline TCR diversity was reportedly below that of healthy donors. It was CD4+ TCR diversity, not CD8+, that rose significantly by C4D1.

The source of this sequence is a human donor with classical Hodgkin lymphoma. The input for sequencing was peripheral blood mononuclear cells (PBMCs), taken at baseline.

Here the CDR3 DNA reads TGCGCCAGCACCCGTGAGGGAGTGTATGGCACAGATACGCAGTATTTT. This translates into CASTREGVYGTDTQYF. J is TRBJ2-3 and V is TRBV5-1; tentative D call: TRBD2 (5 bases). The CDR3 runs to 16 residues. CDR1 and CDR2 from the germline V gene are SGHRS and YFSETQ. Between the trimmed V and J ends, which lost 6 bases and 1 base, there was a span of 18 bases.